This is a list of T cell receptor beta chains from one sample in a study of blood T cell repertoires in COVID-19. Repertoires were generated with immunoSEQ multiplex PCR, while TCRdb's copy carries only in-frame clones and drops some. The data show 40,000 to 60,000 clones, more than 90% seen once. Sample: peripheral blood. These receptors originate from a human donor in a cohort sampled during active COVID-19. Both conserved end residues are part of each CDR3. Each record gives: V gene, J gene, D gene, clone size, CDR3 DNA, CDR3 protein. The D gene is left open where the match is weak. A clone size is listed for some rows: how often the clone was seen (once, few, many), or a class if it is expanded.

>TRBV18|TRBJ1-1|-|-
TGTGCCAGCTCACCACCCGGTCTGGGGGGCACTGAAGCTTTCTTT
CASSPPGLGGTEAFF
>TRBV29-1|TRBJ1-2|-|few
TGCAGCGTTGTTATGGGAGTCTATGGCTACACCTTC
CSVVMGVYGYTF
>TRBV19|TRBJ2-3|TRBD2|-
TGTGCCAGTAGTACCGACTCACTAGCGGACAGCACAGATACGCAGTATTTT
CASSTDSLADSTDTQYF
>TRBV18|TRBJ1-1|-|-
TGTGCCAGCTCATCTCAGGGGAACACTGAAGCTTTCTTT
CASSSQGNTEAFF
>TRBV4-2|TRBJ2-1|TRBD2|-
TGTGCCAGCAGCCAAGAATCAACTAGCGGGAACTGGGTTGAGCAGTTCTTC
CASSQESTSGNWVEQFF
>TRBV11-3|TRBJ2-5|-|-
TGTGCCAGCAGCCCGGAGCGGTCTCACCAAGAGACCCAGTACTTC
CASSPERSHQETQYF
>TRBV6-5|TRBJ1-2|TRBD1|-
TGTGCCAGCAGAGCCCTAGGGGGCGAAGGCTACACCTTC
CASRALGGEGYTF
>TRBV6-1|TRBJ2-7|TRBD2|few
TGTGCCAGCAGTGAAGCAATAGCGGGAACTTACGAGCAGTACTTC
CASSEAIAGTYEQYF
>TRBV25-1|TRBJ1-2|-|-
TGTGCCAGCAGTGAAGACGGAGTCAGGGTGGGCTACACCTTC
CASSEDGVRVGYTF
>TRBV18|TRBJ2-6|-|once
TGTGCCAGCTCACCACAGACAGGCTCAGGGGCCAACGTCCTGACTTTC
CASSPQTGSGANVLTF
>TRBV19|TRBJ1-2|-|-
TGTGCCAGCAGCGGGAGGCAGGGAAATTATGGCTACACCTTC
CASSGRQGNYGYTF
>TRBV3-1/TRBV3-2|TRBJ2-7|-|-
TGTGCCAGCAGCCAAGACAGGGGGGCCGGCTCCTACGAGCAGTACTTC
CASSQDRGAGSYEQYF
>TRBV4-2|TRBJ1-2|TRBD1|-
TGTGCCAGCAGCCATTCGGGACAGGGGTCAGGCTACACCTTC
CASSHSGQGSGYTF
>TRBV5-1|TRBJ1-4|-|-
TGCGCCAGCACCCTGGGAGGGTTGAATAATGAAAAACTGTTTTTT
CASTLGGLNNEKLFF
>TRBV5-1|TRBJ1-6|-|few
TGCGCCAGCAGCGGGGGCGGGAGGAATTCACCCCTCCACTTT
CASSGGGRNSPLHF
>TRBV20-1|TRBJ2-7|-|-
TGCAGTGCTAGAAAGGGGTACGAGCAGTACTTC
CSARKGYEQYF
>TRBV3-1/TRBV3-2|TRBJ2-1|TRBD2|once
TGTGCCAGCAGCCAACGGGGGGAGGGGGAGCAGTTCTTC
CASSQRGEGEQFF
>TRBV18|TRBJ2-7|TRBD2|-
TGTGCCAGCTCACCGTTGGGGACTAGCGGGATTCAGTACGAGCAGTACTTC
CASSPLGTSGIQYEQYF
>TRBV7-8|TRBJ1-1|-|-
TGTGCCAGCAGCCCTGTGCCACCGGGCACTGAAGCTTTCTTT
CASSPVPPGTEAFF
>TRBV28|TRBJ2-7|-|-
TGTGCCACCAAAGAGGGACAAACCTACGAGCAGTACTTC
CATKEGQTYEQYF
>TRBV10-3|TRBJ1-1|-|-
TGTGCCATCAGTTCCGACACTGAAGCTTTCTTT
CAISSDTEAFF
>TRBV6-1|TRBJ1-1|-|-
TGTGCCAGCAGTGAGTCTGGGGGCAACACTGAAGCTTTCTTT
CASSESGGNTEAFF
>TRBV7-2|TRBJ2-1|TRBD1|-
TGTGCCAGCAGCGGCCAGCTGGGACAGAGCTCCTACAATGAGCAGTTCTTC
CASSGQLGQSSYNEQFF
>TRBV4-1|TRBJ2-5|TRBD2|-
TGCGCCAGCAGCCAATTCTCAGCGGGAGGACAAGAGACCCAGTACTTC
CASSQFSAGGQETQYF
>TRBV5-5|TRBJ2-7|TRBD1|-
TGTGCCAGCAGCTTGGAGGGGGCAGGAAATCGCGAGCAGTACTTC
CASSLEGAGNREQYF
>TRBV27|TRBJ1-2|-|once
TGTGCCAGCAGTTTAAGGGGGAACTATGGCTACACCTTC
CASSLRGNYGYTF
>TRBV5-1|TRBJ2-5|-|-
TGCGCCAGCAGCTTGGCTACAGGATTTTGGGAGACCCAGTACTTC
CASSLATGFWETQYF
>TRBV15|TRBJ1-2|TRBD1|-
TGTGCCACCAGCAGAGATCCCGGCGGTGACAGGGGATCTGGCTACACCTTC
CATSRDPGGDRGSGYTF
>TRBV14|TRBJ2-5|-|-
TGTGCCAGCAGCCAAGATGACAGGTTCTTTATTAACCAAGAGACCCAGTACTTC
CASSQDDRFFINQETQYF
>TRBV12-3/TRBV12-4|TRBJ1-1|-|-
TGTGCCAGCAGTGGGCCCACCAATAGAGTAGCTTTCTTT
CASSGPTNRVAFF
>TRBV6-5|TRBJ2-7|-|once
TGTGCCAGCAGTCGGGGCTCCTACGAGCAGTACTTC
CASSRGSYEQYF
>TRBV30|TRBJ2-7|-|-
TGTGCCTGGAGTGTAGGTCCGGGGGCCTACGAGCAGTACTTC
CAWSVGPGAYEQYF